The clone carrying this T cell receptor beta chain was counted at least ten times. The antigen is not known. TCRdb re-analysed the 5' RACE reads in MiXCR, keeping a single row per CDR3 protein. The sample has 500,000 to 650,000 distinct CDR3 sequences, less than 20% seen once; the top ten hold 17%. This sample stems from a study of T cells after yellow fever vaccination. Whole-study results and caveats: Weaker overall was a secondary response that nonetheless peaked faster, on day 5 versus 15.

The sample was PBMCs, taken 5 to 6 days after the first yellow fever vaccination. The TCR originated in a man between 18 and 29 years old who received the YFV17D yellow fever vaccine.

In nucleotides, the CDR3 is TGTGCCAGCAGCCCGTTGAATGTGGTGGGCACAGATACGCAGTATTTT. Translation gives CASSPLNVVGTDTQYF. This chain links TRBV7-2 with TRBJ2-3; no clear D. The CDR3 contains 16 residues. Germline V gene lookup returns CDR1 SGHTA and CDR2 FQGNSA. V was trimmed by 5 bases and J by 1 base, leaving 16 bases between them.